This T cell receptor beta chain was recorded in a study of OX40 agonist ivuxolimab in advanced cancers. V was shortened by 3 bases and J by 7 bases, with 10 bases between the two germline ends. The CDR3 extends over 14 amino acids. Germline V gene data show CDR1 as MNHEY and CDR2 as SMNVEV (reference sequence). Some clones are missing from TCRdb's copy, which holds only in-frame ones; the method was immunoSEQ multiplex PCR. Altogether about 77,000 clones are present, about 85% being singletons, with the ten largest covering 0.66%. Blood got drawn at baseline, again on cycle 4 day 1, and then on cycle 7 day 1. This clone appeared a few times.

This sequence originates from an adult with an advanced solid tumor such as melanoma, head and neck, liver or kidney cancer. Source: CD4+ or CD8+ T cells sorted from blood, taken in a trial of the OX40 agonist ivuxolimab. This chain joins TRBV27 and TRBJ1-6; D remains unclear. This chain's CDR3 is CASSFGVTNSPLHF. The CDR3, as DNA: TGTGCCAGCAGTTTCGGTGTGACGAATTCACCCCTCCACTTT.